This record looks at one TCR beta chain sequence and its context. Its antigen is not known. Amplification used 60 Vbeta primers and 13 Jbeta primers. Only in-frame clones appear in the TCRdb table, and some are missing; sequencing was by immunoSEQ multiplex PCR. The sample includes 200,000 to 250,000 clones, more than 60% of them seen just once. There are 14 residues in the CDR3. Germline values: CDR1 MNHNS, CDR2 SASEGT. Trimming at V came to 6 bases and at J to 7 bases, leaving 6 bases not matched to a gene. These data originate in a study of cytomegalovirus exposure and HLA in healthy donors. Regarding the study as a whole: TCR beta sequences numbering 15,000 to 20,000 were associated with HLA alleles at 0.05 false discovery rate in a later analysis. Researchers reported that a few CMV-associated chains were confirmed in vitro as CMV antigen-specific. Rarity marked most TCR sequences, yet some public TCRs occurred in many donors.

The source of this sequence is a girl aged 2 to 10 in good health and CMV-seronegative. The chain employs TRBV6-1 and TRBJ2-2; TRBD1 aligns across 9 bases. Material: PBMCs. As DNA, the CDR3 is TGTGCCAGCAGGCCATGGACAGGGGACGGGGAGCTGTTTTTT. Translated, it gives CASRPWTGDGELFF.